Listed here are 7 T cell receptor beta chains from one sample, sequenced in a study of cytomegalovirus exposure and HLA in healthy donors. The method was immunoSEQ multiplex PCR; TCRdb's version includes in-frame clones alone and lacks a portion of them. In the table there are some 86,000 clones, 93% of which are singletons. Sequencing input: PBMCs. Receptor source: a woman aged 25 to 39 in good health and CMV-seronegative.

The V gene is TRBV6-1, the J gene TRBJ2-3; no definite D call. The CDR3 consists of 13 residues. Deletions cut 3 bases from V and 6 bases from J, with 10 bases between. In germline, CDR1 is MNHNS, CDR2 SASEGT. The DNA for the CDR3 is TGTGCCAGCAGTGACTCTCAGAGGGATACGCAGTATTTT. Translating gives CASSDSQRDTQYF.

J is TRBJ2-7 and V is TRBV25-1; D gene ambiguous. Germline loops: CDR1 MGHDK, CDR2 SYGVNS. Trimming shortened V by 3 bases and J by 0 bases, and 12 bases separated the two germline ends. The CDR3 contains 15 residues. The CDR3, as DNA: TGTGCCAGCAGTGAGGTGGCAGCTAGCTCCTACGAGCAGTACTTC. It specifies CASSEVAASSYEQYF.

The V gene is TRBV7-9, the J gene TRBJ2-3; 8 nucleotides line up with TRBD1. Germline V gene lookup returns CDR1 SEHNR and CDR2 FQNEAQ (reference sequence). Trimming at V came to 6 bases and at J to 4 bases, leaving 9 bases not matched to a gene. This CDR3 is 15 amino acids long. In DNA form, the CDR3 reads TGTGCCAGCAGGCAACAGGGGGTAGGGGCAGATACGCAGTATTTT. This encodes CASRQQGVGADTQYF.

The chain joins TRBV25-1 to TRBJ2-1, with 8 bases fitting TRBD2. The CDR3 is 15 residues long. Germline values: CDR1 MGHDK, CDR2 SYGVNS. V trimming: 5 bases; J trimming: 5 bases; junction bases outside the gene matches: 8. CDR3 DNA: TGTGCCAGCAGTAAAAGGGGACTAGTTGACAATGAGCAGTTCTTC. Amino acids: CASSKRGLVDNEQFF.

This sequence joins TRBV28 and TRBJ2-7; TRBD2 matches at 7 bases. Losses at the gene ends were 5 bases for V and 2 bases for J; bases not matched to a gene: 9. The CDR3 spans 15 residues. The germline V gene has CDR1 MDHEN and CDR2 SYDVKM. The CDR3 bases are TGTGCCAGCAGTCCTTCAGCGGGGAAACCCTACGAGCAGTACTTC. This encodes CASSPSAGKPYEQYF.

The V gene is TRBV18, the J gene TRBJ2-1; D gene uncertain. CDR3 length: 13 residues. In germline, CDR1 is KGHSH, CDR2 LQKENI. Between the trimmed V and J ends, which lost 4 bases and 4 bases, there was a span of 8 bases. CDR3 region: CASSLPGYNEQFF. In nucleotides, the CDR3 is TGTGCCAGCTCACTCCCGGGTTACAATGAGCAGTTCTTC.

The chain carries TRBV29-1 and TRBJ1-1, with 7 bases matching TRBD1. Per the germline V gene, CDR1 is SQVTM and CDR2 is ANQGSEA. CDR3 length: 14 residues. The trim removed 2 bases at V and 0 bases at J, leaving 3 bases unmatched. CDR3: CSVERGQLNTEAFF. The CDR3 DNA sequence: TGCAGCGTTGAAAGGGGACAGTTGAACACTGAAGCTTTCTTT.